Sequencing of this T cell receptor beta chain was carried out in a study of blood T cell repertoires in COVID-19. Study-level background: COVID-19 samples from acute and convalescent phases originated in the United States, Italy and Spain. Nucleic acid was either cDNA or gDNA, and it came from T cells, B-cell-depleted T cells, or PBMCs.

This CDR3 is built from 16 residues. Germline loops: CDR1 MNHEY, CDR2 SVGEGT. The V gene end was trimmed by 7 bases and the J gene end by 4 bases; junction bases not matched to a gene: 10. Original methodology: Estimated nucleated cell counts came from reference gene primer amplification. Generated by immunoSEQ multiplex PCR, the TCRdb table keeps only in-frame clones and is missing some. V and J calls and clone size come straight from that table; D and trimming were deduced from the DNA. In the table there are some 150,000 clones, roughly 80% of which are singletons. The V call is TRBV6-2 or TRBV6-3, the J call TRBJ1-6; 7 nucleotides align to TRBD1. The sequence came from a woman in her 50s with active or convalescent COVID-19. Sequencing used peripheral blood. CDR3 nucleotide sequence: TGTGCCAGCACCCCCAGGGGGAAGGTGTATAATTCACCCCTCCACTTT. As protein: CASTPRGKVYNSPLHF.